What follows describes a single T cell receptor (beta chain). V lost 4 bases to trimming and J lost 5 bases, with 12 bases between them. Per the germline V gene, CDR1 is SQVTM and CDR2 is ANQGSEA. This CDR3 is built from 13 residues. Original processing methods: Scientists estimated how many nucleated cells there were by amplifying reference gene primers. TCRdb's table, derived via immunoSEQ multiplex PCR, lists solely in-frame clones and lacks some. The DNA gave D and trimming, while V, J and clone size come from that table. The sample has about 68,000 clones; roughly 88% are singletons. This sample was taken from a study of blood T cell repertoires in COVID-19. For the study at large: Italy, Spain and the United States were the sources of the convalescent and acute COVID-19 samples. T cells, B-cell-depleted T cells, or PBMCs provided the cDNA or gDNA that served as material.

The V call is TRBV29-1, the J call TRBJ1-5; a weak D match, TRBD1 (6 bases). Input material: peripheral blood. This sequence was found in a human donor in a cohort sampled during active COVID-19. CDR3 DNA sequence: TGCAGCGTTGCGTCCGCAGGGGATCAGCCCCAGCATTTT. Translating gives CSVASAGDQPQHF.